This T cell receptor (beta chain) appears in the sequencing data of a study of CD8 T cells in Susac syndrome. General study results and limits: The study conceded that its TCR sequencing and HLA analysis involved relatively few individuals.

The multiple sclerosis controls were treatment-naive patients, and their relapsing-remitting disease was stable or active. Negative isolation was used for CD8+ and CD4+ T cells, and FACS enrichment was applied to TEMRA cells. Turning to this clonotype: Its antigen is undetermined.

Reverse transcription of 0.5 to 1 ug RNA was performed with random hexamers. Amplification of TCR beta CDR3 spanned 54 Vbeta and 13 Jbeta via immunoSEQ multiplex PCR. TCRdb passed the immunoSEQ multiplex PCR reads through MiXCR, listing each CDR3 protein once. Altogether about 440,000 distinct CDR3 sequences are present, approximately 89% being singletons, with the ten largest covering 0.09% to 0.15%. Trimming cost V 5 bases and J 6 bases; bases outside gene matches: 7. The CDR3 length is 15 residues. The sequence derives from a human donor with multiple sclerosis. Sequencing used CD8+ T cells from PBMCs. The chain has TRBV12-3 or TRBV12-4 and TRBJ2-2; 9 bases are shared with TRBD2. The CDR3 sequence is CASSTGTSWPGELFF. The CDR3 DNA reads TGTGCCAGCAGTACTGGGACTAGCTGGCCCGGGGAGCTGTTTTTT.